A single sample gave rise to the 25 T cell receptor beta chains below, sequenced in a study of blood T cell repertoires in COVID-19. The data were produced by immunoSEQ multiplex PCR, yet TCRdb's version contains in-frame clones alone and is incomplete. Here the sample spans about 170,000 clones, around four fifths being singletons. Sequenced sample: peripheral blood. These receptors were taken from an older woman with COVID-19, enrolled during active disease.

The chain links TRBV7-8 to TRBJ2-2; tentative D call: TRBD2 (5 bases). The CDR3 loop spans 17 amino acids. The V and J ends lost 5 bases and 1 base respectively, with 17 bases between them. The germline V gene has CDR1 SGHVS and CDR2 FQNEAQ. This CDR3 is CASSPISSAGNTGELFF. The CDR3, as DNA: TGTGCCAGCAGCCCTATTAGTTCGGCGGGGAACACCGGGGAGCTGTTTTTT.

This chain uses TRBV6-5 with TRBJ1-2, with TRBD1 matching over 7 bases. J lost 13 bases, V lost 6 bases, and 11 bases had no gene match. The germline gives CDR1 MNHEY, CDR2 SVGAGI. The CDR3 runs to 12 residues. The CDR3 region is CASRERTGRLTF. The CDR3 DNA sequence: TGTGCCAGCAGGGAGCGGACAGGTCGGCTCACCTTC.

The chain couples TRBV19 to TRBJ1-6, with a tentative D call TRBD1 (5 bases). CDR3 length equals 15 residues. Germline loops: CDR1 LNHDA, CDR2 SQIVND (reference sequence). Trimming removed 4 bases from V and 7 bases from J, with 14 bases in between. The CDR3 protein is CASSTQTATNSPLHF. The CDR3 DNA reads TGTGCCAGTAGTACCCAGACAGCGACAAATTCACCCCTCCACTTT.

The chain links TRBV6-5 to TRBJ2-7; 7 bases are a match to TRBD1. J gave up 4 bases and V 6 bases, and 6 bases lay outside the gene matches. The CDR3 length is 13 residues. Germline CDR1 reads MNHEY; CDR2 reads SVGAGI. The CDR3 reads CASRGQLDYEQYF. The CDR3 DNA is TGTGCCAGCAGGGGACAGTTAGATTACGAGCAGTACTTC.

The chain joins TRBV5-6 to TRBJ2-1, with D possibly TRBD1 on 5 matching bases. Germline loops: CDR1 SGHDT, CDR2 YYEEEE. V lost 0 bases and J lost 11, with 15 bases in between. CDR3 length: 14 residues. This CDR3 reads CASSLGSTTVQQFF. The CDR3 DNA follows: TGTGCCAGCAGCTTGGGGTCTACGACAGTCCAGCAGTTCTTC.

The rearrangement joins TRBV28 to TRBJ2-5; D is possibly TRBD1 (6 bases). V dropped 2 bases and J dropped 5 bases, with 12 bases sitting between them. This CDR3 is built from 14 residues. Germline CDR1 MDHEN, CDR2 SYDVKM. CDR3 DNA sequence: TGTGCCAGCAGTTTAGGGGGCTTAGGGGAGACCCAGTACTTC. Translating it yields CASSLGGLGETQYF.

The gene calls are TRBV28 and TRBJ1-2; D ambiguous. The V and J ends lost 4 bases and 7 bases respectively, with 10 bases between them. This CDR3 is 12 amino acids long. Germline CDR1 reads MDHEN; CDR2 reads SYDVKM. The CDR3 sequence: CASSSGIPGYTF. The CDR3 nucleotides are TGTGCCAGCAGTTCCGGGATTCCTGGCTACACCTTC.

This chain joins TRBV5-6 and TRBJ1-1, with 10 bases identical to TRBD1. Trimming took 3 bases from V and 3 from J; bases not matched to a gene: 8. This CDR3 region has 16 residues. Germline CDR1 reads SGHDT; CDR2 reads YYEEEE. Here the CDR3 reads CASSSPPGQGHTEAFF. CDR3 nucleotide sequence: TGTGCCAGCAGCTCGCCCCCGGGACAGGGGCACACTGAAGCTTTCTTT. Supplemented by reference TRBV5-6 and TRBJ1-1, the full variable domain reads DAGVTQSPTHLIKTRGQQVTLRCSPKSGHDTVSWYQQALGQGPQFIFQYYEEEERQRGNFPDRFSGHQFPNYSSELNVNALLLGDSALYLCASSSPPGQGHTEAFFGQGTRLTVV.

This clone was detected only once. V usage is TRBV6-5 and J usage is TRBJ1-1; 10 bases match TRBD1. The CDR3 consists of 16 residues. With V trimmed by 2 bases and J by 4 bases, 7 bases remained unmatched. Germline CDR1 reads MNHEY; CDR2 reads SVGAGI. CDR3 amino acids: CASSYSQRTGGTEAFF. The CDR3 DNA sequence: TGTGCCAGCAGTTACAGCCAACGGACAGGGGGCACTGAAGCTTTCTTT.

V and J are TRBV4-1 and TRBJ2-7; 9 nucleotides line up with TRBD2. The CDR3 has 17 amino acids. The V gene end was trimmed by 2 bases and the J gene end by 2 bases; junction bases not matched to a gene: 10. Germline CDR1 MGHRA, CDR2 YSYEKL. CDR3 loop: CASSQQLSSGTPYEQYF. CDR3 nucleotides: TGCGCCAGCAGCCAACAACTCTCTAGCGGGACCCCCTACGAGCAGTACTTC.

The CDR3, as DNA: TGTGCCACCACTCAGTTGGGGGACAGGATTTCCTACGAGCAGTACGTC. Protein: CATTQLGDRISYEQYV. The rearrangement joins TRBV24-1 to TRBJ2-7; 8 nucleotides agree with TRBD1. The CDR3 is made up of 16 amino acids. The germline V gene has CDR1 KGHDR and CDR2 SFDVKD. V trimming: 8 bases; J trimming: 1 base; junction bases outside the gene matches: 12.

This clone has more than one count but fewer than ten. The chain joins TRBV5-6 to TRBJ2-3, with D maybe TRBD2 (5 bases). V was clipped by 0 bases and J by 6 bases, with 14 bases between them. The CDR3 contains 15 residues. Germline CDR1 reads SGHDT; CDR2 reads YYEEEE. Here the CDR3 DNA reads TGTGCCAGCAGCTTGGGCCCATCATCGGGGGATACGCAGTATTTT. This gives the protein CASSLGPSSGDTQYF.

This chain connects TRBV28 to TRBJ1-1, with 11 bases aligning to TRBD1. With V trimmed by 2 bases and J by 5 bases, 4 bases remained unmatched. Germline CDR1 reads MDHEN; CDR2 reads SYDVKM. The CDR3 is made up of 15 amino acids. DNA of the CDR3: TGTGCCAGCAGTTTACCTGGGACAGGGGGGACTGAAGCTTTCTTT. It yields the protein CASSLPGTGGTEAFF.

As DNA, the CDR3 is TGTGCCAGCAGCATGGGACAGGGGGCTTTTCAGCCCCAGCATTTT. The encoded protein is CASSMGQGAFQPQHF. The chain employs TRBV7-8 and TRBJ1-5, with 12 bases that match TRBD1. With 5 bases clipped from V and 6 bases from J, the junction kept 5 bases outside the gene matches. The CDR3 covers 15 residues. Germline loops: CDR1 SGHVS, CDR2 FQNEAQ.

This clone showed up just once. The CDR3 here is CASSLDVGQGLPDTQYF. The CDR3 DNA reads as TGTGCCAGCAGCTTAGATGTCGGACAGGGTTTACCAGATACGCAGTATTTT. V is TRBV13 and J is TRBJ2-3; 8 positions match TRBD1. Germline-derived CDR1 and CDR2 are PRHDT and FYEKMQ (reference sequence). The CDR3 sequence is 17 residues long. Trimming cost V 1 base and J 4 bases; bases outside gene matches: 10.

This clone was detected once. The V call is TRBV5-1, the J call TRBJ1-4; D call uncertain. This CDR3 is built from 14 residues. V was trimmed by 0 bases and J by 9 bases, leaving 12 bases between them. Germline values: CDR1 SGHRS, CDR2 YFSETQ. As DNA, the CDR3 is TGCGCCAGCAGCTTGGAGAAGCCAAAGAAAAAACTGTTTTTT. It specifies CASSLEKPKKKLFF.

The genes are TRBV28 and TRBJ1-3; 9 positions match TRBD1. This CDR3 has 15 amino acids. J was trimmed by 3 bases and V by 3 bases; bases with no gene match: 3. Germline lookup yields CDR1 MDHEN and CDR2 SYDVKM. The CDR3 nucleotides read TGTGCCAGCAGTTTGGGGGACAGGGTTGGAAACACCATATATTTT. Residues: CASSLGDRVGNTIYF.

The chain is built from TRBV28 and TRBJ1-1; the D is unclear. CDR3 length: 10 residues. Trimming stripped 3 bases from V and 11 bases from J, with 7 bases between. Germline lookup yields CDR1 MDHEN and CDR2 SYDVKM. In DNA form, the CDR3 reads TGTGCCAGCAGTTTGCAGTGGGCTTTCTTT. This gives the protein CASSLQWAFF.

This clone was observed once. The chain recombines TRBV6-2 or TRBV6-3 with TRBJ1-5, with 8 nucleotides matching TRBD1. Trimming removed 4 bases from V and 8 bases from J; junction bases left unmatched: 13. The V gene's germline CDR1 is MNHEY and CDR2 SVGEGT. CDR3 length: 16 amino acids. The CDR3 DNA sequence: TGTGCCAGCAGTTCTCTCGGACAGGGACAGGCCAAGCCCCAGCATTTT. Protein product: CASSSLGQGQAKPQHF.

The CDR3 DNA is TGCGCCAGCAGCCCTACTACTAGCGGTGGCGGGGAGCTGTTTTTT. This gives the protein CASSPTTSGGGELFF. The rearrangement links TRBV5-1 to TRBJ2-2; 8 bases match TRBD2. This CDR3 has 15 residues. V lost 4 bases, J lost 7 bases, and 9 bases stayed unmatched. Germline V CDR1 and CDR2: SGHRS, YFSETQ. The variable domain in full, with the rest retrieved from reference TRBV5-1 and TRBJ2-2, is KAGVTQTPRYLIKTRGQQVTLSCSPISGHRSVSWYQQTPGQGLQFLFEYFSETQRNKGNFPGRFSGRQFSNSRSEMNVSTLELGDSALYLCASSPTTSGGGELFFGEGSRLTVL.

This chain links TRBV6-6 with TRBJ2-5, with 8 bases identical to TRBD2. Germline CDR1 MNHNY, CDR2 SVGAGI (reference sequence). The CDR3 is 15 amino acids. J was trimmed by 3 bases and V by 5 bases; bases with no gene match: 8. The CDR3 DNA reads TGTGCCAGCAGTAAAAACTCAGCGGGAGAAGAGACCCAGTACTTC. Residues: CASSKNSAGEETQYF.

The gene calls are TRBV29-1 and TRBJ2-1; 8 bases match TRBD1. Germline CDR1 reads SQVTM; CDR2 reads ANQGSEA. Trimming removed 1 base from V and 5 bases from J; junction bases left unmatched: 10. The CDR3 has 16 residues. CDR3 amino acids: CSVEGVQGAWNNEQFF. CDR3 bases: TGCAGCGTTGAAGGGGTGCAGGGGGCATGGAACAATGAGCAGTTCTTC.

This clone turned up a few times. V is TRBV3-1 (or the pseudogene TRBV3-2) and J is TRBJ2-5, with D perhaps TRBD2 (6 bases). This CDR3 has 15 residues. Germline V gene sequence: CDR1 LGHDT, CDR2 YNNKEL (reference sequence). Between the trimmed V and J ends, which lost 1 base and 4 bases, there was a span of 13 bases. CDR3 bases: TGTGCCAGCAGCCAAGGGACTATTGGTGGAGAGACCCAGTACTTC. It encodes CASSQGTIGGETQYF.

This chain uses TRBV11-2 with TRBJ2-1, with TRBD2 as a possible D gene (6 bases). CDR3 length: 15 residues. Trimming pared 4 bases from V and 0 bases from J, leaving 10 bases between. CDR1 is SGHAT and CDR2 is FQNNGV in the germline V gene. For the CDR3, the DNA is TGTGCCAGCAGCTCCGGACTAAACTCCTACAATGAGCAGTTCTTC. Translated: CASSSGLNSYNEQFF.

V and J are TRBV27 and TRBJ2-2, with 10 bases identical to TRBD2. The CDR3 sequence is 15 residues long. Per the germline V gene, CDR1 is MNHEY and CDR2 is SMNVEV (reference sequence). V shed 5 bases, J shed 7 bases, and the junction held 7 bases outside the gene matches. This CDR3 reads CASSLGTSVVGELFF. CDR3 DNA sequence: TGTGCCAGCAGTCTCGGGACTAGCGTCGTCGGGGAGCTGTTTTTT.